This TCR beta chain was captured by sequencing in a study of T cell clones after liver transplantation. Overall study: Timepoints were pre-transplant, pre-withdrawal, and after withdrawal was completed or failed. Findings and limits, study-wide: Circulating graft-donor-reactive CD4 TCRbeta sequences fell significantly post-transplant in 5 of 8 subjects.

Sequencing used immunoSEQ multiplex PCR; TCRdb keeps in-frame clones, though not all of them. The data hold under 55,000 clones, with 85% to 90% observed a single time. CDR3 length: 17 amino acids. With respect to this clone: Its antigen is undetermined.

The source was CD4+ T cells from blood, collected 24 months after liver transplant. The origin of this receptor is a human patient who received a liver transplant. Part of the T cells may come from the graft donor. The J gene is TRBJ1-5, the V gene TRBV21-1; TRBD1 was called by the table and not checked on the DNA. TRBV21-1 is a documented pseudogene. In DNA form, the CDR3 reads TGTGCCAGCGGGGAGGCAGGGGGCACGGAAAGCAATCAGCCCCAGCATTTT. Translating it yields CASGEAGGTESNQPQHF.